This T cell receptor (beta chain) derives from a study of blood T cells in healthy people across ages. This clonotype was counted ten times or more. The antigen is unknown. With a J-beta primer mix and a sample-barcoded 5' primer, a second PCR ran about 6 to 11 cycles. TCRdb passed the 5' RACE reads through MiXCR, listing each CDR3 protein once. Of approximately 1.5 million distinct CDR3 sequences listed, approximately 39% are singletons. Germline CDR1 reads MNHEY; CDR2 reads SMNVEV (reference sequence). CDR3 length: 15 amino acids. V gave up 5 bases and J gave up 0 bases, with 8 bases separating them. Study-wide results and limits: When one million T cells were used, diversity estimates were thought to be underestimates.

The V and J genes are TRBV27 and TRBJ2-6; no clear D gene. The clonotype comes from a woman aged 18 to 35 in good health. Sequencing was performed on blood. The CDR3 region is CASSPRVSGANVLTF. CDR3 nucleotide sequence: TGTGCCAGCAGTCCCCGGGTCTCTGGGGCCAACGTCCTGACTTTC.